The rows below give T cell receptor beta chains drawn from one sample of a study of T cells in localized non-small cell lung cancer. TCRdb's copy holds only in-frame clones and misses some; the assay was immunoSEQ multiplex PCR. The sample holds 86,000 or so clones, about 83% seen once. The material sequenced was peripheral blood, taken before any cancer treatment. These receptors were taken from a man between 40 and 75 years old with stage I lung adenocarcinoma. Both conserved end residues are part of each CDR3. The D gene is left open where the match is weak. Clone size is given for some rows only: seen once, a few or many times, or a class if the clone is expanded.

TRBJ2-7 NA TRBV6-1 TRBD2 TGTGCCAGCAGTGAAACTAGCGGGGGGGCCTTCCACGAGCAGTACTTC CASSETSGGAFHEQYF
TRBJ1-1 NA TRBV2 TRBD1 TGTGCCAGCAGGAAACAGGGGGCGGGGGACACTGAAGCTTTCTTT CASRKQGAGDTEAFF
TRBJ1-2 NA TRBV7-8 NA TGTGCCAGCAGCTTTTCCCGGTCTTATGGCTACACCTTC CASSFSRSYGYTF
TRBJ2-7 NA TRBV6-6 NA TGTGCCAGCAGTTACACAACGGACAGATATTACGAGCAGTACTTC CASSYTTDRYYEQYF
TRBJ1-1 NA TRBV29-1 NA TGCAGCGCCACAGGGACCACTGAAGCTTTCTTT CSATGTTEAFF
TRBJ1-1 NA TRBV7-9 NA TGTGCCAGCGGCACCCCTACATGGGGCAACACTGAAGCTTTCTTT CASGTPTWGNTEAFF
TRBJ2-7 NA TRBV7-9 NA TGTGCCAGCAGCTTAACGAACTACGAGCAGTACTTC CASSLTNYEQYF
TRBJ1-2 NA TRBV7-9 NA TGTGCCAGCAGCTTAGCAGGGAGTGCTAACTATGGCTACACCTTC CASSLAGSANYGYTF
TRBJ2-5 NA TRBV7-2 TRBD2 TGTGCCAGCAGCTTAGCCCCGGGGAGGGTGGAGACCCAGTACTTC CASSLAPGRVETQYF
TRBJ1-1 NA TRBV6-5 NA TGTGCCAGCAGTCTCCTAAACACTGAAGCTTTCTTT CASSLLNTEAFF
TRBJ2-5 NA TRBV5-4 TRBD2 TGTGCCAGCAGCCCGGGGGGAGAGGCGGGAGAGACCCAGTACTTC CASSPGGEAGETQYF
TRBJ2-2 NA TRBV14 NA TGTGCCAGCAGCCATGAAGCGGACACCGGGGAGCTGTTTTTT CASSHEADTGELFF
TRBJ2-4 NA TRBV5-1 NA TGCGCCAGCAGCTCCGGGGACCTTCAGTACTTC CASSSGDLQYF
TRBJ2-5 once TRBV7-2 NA TGTGCCAGCAGCTCCCGAGGGGGGGCGGGAGAGACCCAGTACTTC CASSSRGGAGETQYF